The clone carrying this T cell receptor beta chain was seen a handful of times. Its antigen is not known. V was clipped by 7 bases and J by 4 bases; unmatched bases: 10. This CDR3 region has 13 residues. Germline V lookup: CDR1 SQVTM, CDR2 ANQGSEA. These data belong to a study of CD8 T cells in ankylosing spondylitis. Study-wide results and caveats: Disease-linked clones were reportedly significantly enriched in matched ankylosing spondylitis synovial fluid. Disease-linked clones, CD8+, were relatively rare in peripheral blood.

TCRdb fed the 5' RACE reads into MiXCR, producing one record per CDR3 protein. This sample carries 200,000 to 250,000 distinct CDR3 sequences, roughly 24% of them seen once, and the ten largest clones take 5% to 8%. The chain uses TRBV29-1 and TRBJ2-7; 7 bases agree with TRBD1. Sequencing was done on a sample of blood, either unsorted or a sorted T cell fraction (not recorded which). The TCR was taken from a male donor with ankylosing spondylitis or in good health (not recorded which). The CDR3, as DNA: TGCAGCGACAGGGGAAACAACTATTACGAGCAGTACTTC. Translation gives CSDRGNNYYEQYF.